Included here is one T cell receptor (beta chain) sequence, with context. The antigen remains unidentified. The source of the sample is a study of T cells after yellow fever vaccination. Whole-study results and caveats: Boosting was followed by the reappearance of most primary-vaccination clones (just under 97% CD4, around 91% CD8). The study found a weaker secondary response that peaked faster, day 5 versus 15.

Germline CDR1 is SGHTA and CDR2 is FQGTGA. The CDR3 spans 15 residues. V was trimmed by 2 bases and J by 4 bases, leaving 13 bases between them. 5'RACE template switching added a universal primer site and UMIs to TCR cDNA. TCRdb re-derived calls from the 5' RACE reads in MiXCR, one entry per CDR3 protein. The sample shows roughly 500,000 distinct CDR3 sequences, roughly a fifth of them seen only once. The source was PBMCs, collected 15 days after the yellow fever booster vaccination. The sequence derives from a man under 40 who received the YFV17D yellow fever vaccine. V and J are TRBV7-3 and TRBJ2-3; no reliable D call. The CDR3: CASSLGLLKADTQYF. In DNA, the CDR3 is TGTGCCAGCAGCTTAGGTCTCCTAAAAGCAGATACGCAGTATTTT. Using reference TRBV7-3 and TRBJ2-3 for the parts outside the CDR3, the full variable domain is GAGVSQTPSNKVTEKGKYVELRCDPISGHTALYWYRQSLGQGPEFLIYFQGTGAADDSGLPNDRFFAVRPEGSVSTLKIQRTERGDSAVYLCASSLGLLKADTQYFGPGTRLTVL.